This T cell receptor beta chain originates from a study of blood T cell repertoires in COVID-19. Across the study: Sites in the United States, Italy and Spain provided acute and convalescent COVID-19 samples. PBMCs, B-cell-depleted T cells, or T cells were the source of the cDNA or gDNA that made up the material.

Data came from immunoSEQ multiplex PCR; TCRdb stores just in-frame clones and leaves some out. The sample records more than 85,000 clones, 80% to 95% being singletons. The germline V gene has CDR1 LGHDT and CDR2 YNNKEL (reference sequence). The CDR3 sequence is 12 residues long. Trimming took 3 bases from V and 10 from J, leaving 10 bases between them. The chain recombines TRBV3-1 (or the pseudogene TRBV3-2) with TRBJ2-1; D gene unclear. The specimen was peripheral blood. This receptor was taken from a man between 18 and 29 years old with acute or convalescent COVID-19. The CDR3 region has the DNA TGTGCCAGCAGCCAGCGAGGTCGGGAGCAGTTCTTC. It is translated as CASSQRGREQFF.